These 32 T cell receptor beta chains were sequenced from one sample in a study of blood T cell repertoires in COVID-19. Generated by immunoSEQ multiplex PCR, the TCRdb table keeps only in-frame clones and is missing some. The sample includes tens of thousands of clones, 88% of them seen just once. Sequenced input: peripheral blood. The receptor set was obtained from a human donor in a cohort sampled during active COVID-19.

The V gene is TRBV2, the J gene TRBJ1-5, with a possible D match to TRBD1 (6 bases). V dropped 4 bases and J dropped 6 bases, with 13 bases sitting between them. CDR3 length equals 14 residues. CDR1 and CDR2 from the germline V gene are SNHLY and FYNNEI. The CDR3 nucleotides are TGTGCCAGCAGTGGACAGGTAATCGGTCAGCCCCAGCATTTT. It codes for CASSGQVIGQPQHF. Supplemented by reference TRBV2 and TRBJ1-5, the full variable domain reads EPEVTQTPSHQVTQMGQEVILRCVPISNHLYFYWYRQILGQKVEFLVSFYNNEISEKSEIFDDQFSVERPDGSNFTLKIRSTKLEDSAMYFCASSGQVIGQPQHFGDGTRLSIL.

The chain has TRBV18 and TRBJ2-5; 7 bases map to TRBD1. The germline CDR1 and CDR2 sequences are KGHSH and LQKENI. The CDR3 sequence is 14 residues long. V dropped 4 bases and J dropped 1; count of bases not matched to a gene: 3. The CDR3 DNA reads as TGTGCCAGCTCACTGAGACAGGGCCAAGAGACCCAGTACTTC. Protein sequence: CASSLRQGQETQYF.

V and J are TRBV9 and TRBJ2-2; 12 bases are a match to TRBD2. CDR3 size: 17 residues. Trimming at V came to 0 bases and at J to 7 bases, leaving 7 bases not matched to a gene. In germline, CDR1 is SGDLS, CDR2 YYNGEE. The CDR3 DNA reads as TGTGCCAGCAGCGTAGTGGCTAGCGGGGGGGCGAGCGGGGAGCTGTTTTTT. It translates to CASSVVASGGASGELFF.

The chain couples TRBV30 to TRBJ1-2; no clear D. Germline CDR1 and CDR2: GTSNPN and SVGIG (reference sequence). The CDR3 runs 13 residues. V shed 2 bases and J shed 2 bases, with 9 bases lying between them. For the CDR3, the DNA is TGTGCCTGGAGTCAGTCCAGGAACTATGGCTACACCTTC. As protein: CAWSQSRNYGYTF.

The V and J genes are TRBV29-1 and TRBJ2-1; 9 bases are shared with TRBD2. CDR1 is SQVTM and CDR2 is ANQGSEA in the germline V gene. The CDR3 contains 13 residues. V trimming: 6 bases; J trimming: 7 bases; junction bases outside the gene matches: 7. The CDR3 sequence: CSVGAGGWNEQFF. DNA of the CDR3: TGCAGCGTGGGGGCGGGAGGGTGGAATGAGCAGTTCTTC.

The J gene is TRBJ1-2, the V gene TRBV30; TRBD1 matches at 12 bases. J gave up 8 bases and V 1 base, and 11 bases lay outside the gene matches. CDR1 and CDR2 (germline): GTSNPN, SVGIG (reference sequence). The CDR3 contains 16 residues. The CDR3 region is CAWSATLGQGATGYTF. CDR3 nucleotide sequence: TGTGCCTGGAGTGCTACCTTGGGACAGGGGGCTACAGGCTACACCTTC. The whole variable domain, filled in from reference TRBV30 and TRBJ1-2, reads SQTIHQWPATLVQPVGSPLSLECTVEGTSNPNLYWYRQAAGRGLQLLFYSVGIGQISSEVPQNLSASRPQDRQFILSSKKLLLSDSGFYLCAWSATLGQGATGYTFGSGTRLTVV.

This clone showed up just a few times. The V gene is TRBV4-1, the J gene TRBJ2-7; possibly TRBD1 for D (6 bases). CDR1 and CDR2 from the germline V gene are MGHRA and YSYEKL. The CDR3 is 15 amino acids. Trimming removed 2 bases at V and 0 bases at J, with 11 bases between. Written as DNA, the CDR3 is TGCGCCAGCAGCCAACGAACAGGGAGCTCCTACGAGCAGTACTTC. Encoded protein: CASSQRTGSSYEQYF.

The chain carries TRBV12-5 and TRBJ2-1; D is possibly TRBD2 (6 bases). CDR1 and CDR2 (germline): LGHNT, FRNRAP. Trimming shortened V by 6 bases and J by 5 bases, and 17 bases separated the two germline ends. The length of the CDR3 is 15 residues. The CDR3 loop reads CASGRGASADNEQFF. DNA for the CDR3: TGTGCTAGTGGCCGAGGGGCTAGCGCCGACAATGAGCAGTTCTTC.

The chain joins TRBV18 to TRBJ2-7; no clear D gene. Trimming took off 4 bases at V and 1 base at J, with 17 bases between the two ends. Germline V lookup: CDR1 KGHSH, CDR2 LQKENI. The CDR3 runs to 16 residues. The CDR3 coding sequence is TGTGCCAGCTCACGGGTTAGTCAGAGGCCATCCTACGAGCAGTACTTC. This codes for CASSRVSQRPSYEQYF.

This clone showed up just a few times. The V and J genes are TRBV24-1 and TRBJ2-1, with 8 bases aligning to TRBD2. V lost 10 bases and J lost 2; bases outside the gene matches: 3. The CDR3 runs to 13 residues. Germline lookup yields CDR1 KGHDR and CDR2 SFDVKD. As DNA, the CDR3 is TGTGCCACGGCGGGGGGTCCCTACAATGAGCAGTTCTTC. It codes for CATAGGPYNEQFF.

The V gene is TRBV28, the J gene TRBJ2-4; weak D call: TRBD2 (6 bases). The CDR3 contains 12 residues. V lost 8 bases, J lost 9 bases, and 14 bases lay in between. Germline CDR1 MDHEN, CDR2 SYDVKM. CDR3 nucleotides: TGTGCCAGCGGAGGGGTTGCGGGCATTCAGTACTTC. Protein: CASGGVAGIQYF.

The rearrangement uses TRBV20-1 and TRBJ1-6, with D hard to call. Trimming stripped 3 bases from V and 7 bases from J, with 16 bases between. The CDR3 runs 15 residues. Germline CDR1 and CDR2: DFQATT and SNEGSKA (reference sequence). CDR3 region: CSASVQSRRNSPLHF. For the CDR3, the DNA is TGCAGTGCTAGTGTACAGTCCAGAAGGAATTCACCCCTCCACTTT.

The chain uses TRBV5-1 and TRBJ2-7; the match to TRBD2 covers 9 bases. CDR3 length: 14 amino acids. V lost 7 bases and J lost 4; bases outside the gene matches: 9. Per germline, CDR1 SGHRS and CDR2 YFSETQ. CDR3 nucleotide sequence: TGCGCCAGCTCGCCGGGGCTAGCGGGGTACGAGCAGTACTTC. It specifies CASSPGLAGYEQYF.

This chain connects TRBV5-1 to TRBJ2-5; the D gene is possibly TRBD2 (5 bases). CDR3 length: 14 amino acids. V was trimmed by 3 bases and J by 1 base, leaving 10 bases between them. CDR1 is SGHRS, CDR2 YFSETQ, per germline. The chain's CDR3 is CASSSGAAQETQYF. CDR3 coding DNA: TGCGCCAGCAGCTCTGGAGCGGCCCAAGAGACCCAGTACTTC.

J is TRBJ1-5 and V is TRBV4-1; D gene unclear. Between the trimmed V and J ends, which lost 0 bases and 6 bases, there was a span of 12 bases. CDR1 and CDR2 (germline): MGHRA, YSYEKL. The CDR3 is 15 residues long. The CDR3 DNA is TGCGCCAGCAGCCAAGATTCTCAGAATCGTCAGCCCCAGCATTTT. Encoded protein: CASSQDSQNRQPQHF.

The V and J genes are TRBV19 and TRBJ2-1; 9 positions agree with TRBD2. There are 15 residues in the CDR3. CDR1 and CDR2 (germline): LNHDA, SQIVND (reference sequence). Germline trimming cut 1 base from V and 8 bases from J; bases unmatched to any gene: 6. The DNA for the CDR3 is TGTGCCAGTAGTATAGTTGGTAGCGGGGGCTATGAGCAGTTCTTC. Amino acid sequence: CASSIVGSGGYEQFF.

DNA for the CDR3: TGCGCCAGCAGCGAGGACCTAGGGAGTGAGCAGTTCTTC. Translating it yields CASSEDLGSEQFF. This rearrangement joins TRBV5-1 to TRBJ2-1; D possibly corresponds to TRBD2 (5 bases). Trimming left V 4 bases short and J 9 bases short, with 14 bases between. The CDR3 runs 13 residues. Germline CDR1 and CDR2: SGHRS and YFSETQ.

The J gene is TRBJ1-1, the V gene TRBV28; tentatively, D is TRBD1 (5 bases). Trimming removed 8 bases from V and 1 base from J, with 23 bases in between. The CDR3 is 17 amino acids. CDR1 MDHEN and CDR2 SYDVKM come from the germline V gene. The CDR3 reads CASLPPQGHDSNTEAFF. The CDR3, as DNA: TGTGCCAGCTTGCCCCCCCAGGGTCATGATTCGAACACTGAAGCTTTCTTT.

The rearrangement joins TRBV3-1 (or the pseudogene TRBV3-2) to TRBJ2-2; 8 nucleotides agree with TRBD1. With V trimmed by 4 bases and J by 3 bases, 7 bases remained unmatched. This CDR3 contains 16 residues. Germline CDR1 is LGHDT and CDR2 is YNNKEL (reference sequence). CDR3 in DNA: TGTGCCAGCAGCCTCGGACCGGGACAGGACACCGGGGAGCTGTTTTTT. This gives the protein CASSLGPGQDTGELFF.

V and J are TRBV7-2 and TRBJ1-5; D is uncertain. Trimming cost V 0 bases and J 5 bases, with 5 bases left between them. The germline gives CDR1 SGHTA, CDR2 FQGNSA. This CDR3 is 13 amino acids long. The CDR3 spells CASSLAGDQPQHF. The CDR3 DNA reads TGTGCCAGCAGCTTAGCTGGAGATCAGCCCCAGCATTTT.

This clone was observed a single time. The chain has TRBV11-2 and TRBJ1-1; D is possibly TRBD1 (5 bases). The germline CDR1 and CDR2 sequences are SGHAT and FQNNGV. This CDR3 is built from 18 residues. Deletions cut 2 bases from V and 2 bases from J, with 21 bases between. As DNA, the CDR3 is TGTGCCAGCAGCTTAAACGGGGGGACGGTTTCGGGAAACACTGAAGCTTTCTTT. This translates into CASSLNGGTVSGNTEAFF.

This clone was found a few times. The J gene is TRBJ2-3, the V gene TRBV6-5; 10 positions match TRBD2. From germline, CDR1 is MNHEY and CDR2 SVGAGI. Losses at the gene ends were 6 bases for V and 6 bases for J; bases not matched to a gene: 0. This CDR3 contains 12 residues. The CDR3 sequence: CASRTSGDTQYF. CDR3 nucleotides: TGTGCCAGCAGGACTAGCGGGGATACGCAGTATTTT.

The chain has TRBV5-4 and TRBJ1-2; 7 bases align to TRBD1. The CDR3 is 14 residues long. The V gene's germline CDR1 is SGHNT and CDR2 YYREEE (reference sequence). Germline trimming cut 2 bases from V and 3 bases from J; bases unmatched to any gene: 4. The CDR3 nucleotides are TGTGCCAGCAGCTTCAGGGGGACAGACTATGGCTACACCTTC. Residues: CASSFRGTDYGYTF.

The chain combines TRBV5-1 with TRBJ1-4, with D possibly being TRBD1 (5 bases). This CDR3 has 15 amino acids. Germline-derived CDR1 and CDR2 are SGHRS and YFSETQ. V was trimmed by 0 bases and J by 5 bases, leaving 11 bases between them. Written as DNA, the CDR3 is TGCGCCAGCAGCTTGGCAACAGGAAACAATGAAAAACTGTTTTTT. It yields the protein CASSLATGNNEKLFF.

V usage is TRBV19 and J usage is TRBJ2-7; 9 bases line up with TRBD1. Germline CDR1 reads LNHDA; CDR2 reads SQIVND (reference sequence). V dropped 6 bases and J dropped 1; count of bases not matched to a gene: 4. The CDR3 extends over 14 amino acids. CDR3 sequence: CASRRTGASYEQYF. CDR3 DNA: TGTGCCAGTAGAAGGACAGGGGCATCCTACGAGCAGTACTTC.

This clone is large (0.1 to 1%) by share. The chain links TRBV11-3 to TRBJ2-1; unclear D gene. V was cut by 4 bases and J by 7 bases, with 11 bases left in between. From germline, CDR1 is SGHNT and CDR2 YENEEA. This CDR3 has 13 residues. The CDR3 loop reads CASSSTRWNEQFF. The CDR3 DNA sequence: TGTGCCAGCAGCTCAACGAGGTGGAATGAGCAGTTCTTC. The full variable domain, rest sourced from reference TRBV11-3 and TRBJ2-1, is EAGVVQSPRYKIIEKKQPVAFWCNPISGHNTLYWYLQNLGQGPELLIRYENEEAVDDSQLPKDRFSAERLKGVDSTLKIQPAELGDSAVYLCASSSTRWNEQFFGPGTRLTVL.

The CDR3 DNA reads as TGTGCCACCAGCAGAGAAGGAGGTCAGGGGGCGGTCGAGCAGTACTTC. Residues: CATSREGGQGAVEQYF. The V call is TRBV15, the J call TRBJ2-7; the match to TRBD1 covers 8 bases. Germline trimming cut 0 bases from V and 6 bases from J; bases unmatched to any gene: 10. The CDR3 loop spans 16 amino acids. The germline V gene encodes CDR1 LNHNV and CDR2 YYDKDF (reference sequence).

This chain connects TRBV5-1 to TRBJ2-7; TRBD2 is a possible D gene (5 bases). Germline V lookup: CDR1 SGHRS, CDR2 YFSETQ. Trimming cost V 6 bases and J 0 bases, with 13 bases left between them. The CDR3 totals 14 residues. Here the CDR3 DNA reads TGCGCCAGCAAGGAGGACGGCCTCTCCTACGAGCAGTACTTC. It codes for CASKEDGLSYEQYF.

The chain carries TRBV3-1 (or the pseudogene TRBV3-2) and TRBJ2-2, with 11 bases that match TRBD2. CDR1 is LGHDT and CDR2 is YNNKEL in the germline V gene (reference sequence). This CDR3 is 16 amino acids long. J was trimmed by 3 bases and V by 6 bases; bases with no gene match: 6. The CDR3 region has the DNA TGTGCCAGCAGTCTCGGGACTAGCGGATACACCGGGGAGCTGTTTTTT. Translation gives CASSLGTSGYTGELFF.

The J gene is TRBJ1-5, the V gene TRBV19; tentative D call: TRBD1 (6 bases). Between the trimmed V and J ends, which lost 7 bases and 2 bases, there was a span of 15 bases. The germline V gene has CDR1 LNHDA and CDR2 SQIVND (reference sequence). This CDR3 is 15 amino acids long. The CDR3 sequence is CASITQGGGNQPQHF. CDR3 DNA sequence: TGTGCCAGTATCACACAGGGTGGCGGCAATCAGCCCCAGCATTTT.

This clone has a single count. The rearrangement joins TRBV5-6 to TRBJ2-3; 7 bases map to TRBD2. This CDR3 has 16 amino acids. Germline CDR1 and CDR2: SGHDT and YYEEEE. V lost 0 bases to trimming and J lost 0 bases; unmatched junction nucleotides: 4. The CDR3 region has the DNA TGTGCCAGCAGCTTGGAACTAGCGAGTAGCACAGATACGCAGTATTTT. Translating gives CASSLELASSTDTQYF.

The chain employs TRBV7-2 and TRBJ2-2; 9 positions match TRBD2. Germline assignment: CDR1 SGHTA and CDR2 FQGNSA. Trimming at V came to 6 bases and at J to 2 bases, leaving 4 bases not matched to a gene. The CDR3 length is 15 residues. CDR3 residues: CASSRLAENTGELFF. The CDR3 DNA follows: TGTGCCAGCAGTCGACTAGCGGAAAACACCGGGGAGCTGTTTTTT.